The clone carrying this T cell receptor (beta chain) is judged medium-sized (0.01 to 0.1%). Its antigen is not identified. Germline CDR1 and CDR2: MDHEN and SYDVKM. The V end lost 4 bases, the J end lost 2 bases, and 12 bases lay between the germline ends. This CDR3 region has 14 residues. Sorting of live CD3+CD8+TCRalphabeta+ cells by PD-1 and/or TIGIT gave four subsets. Using approximately 15 ng of total RNA, TCR libraries were made with the QIAseq Immune Repertoire TCR panel. TCRdb re-analysed the reads in MiXCR, keeping a single row per CDR3 protein. The data hold about 430 distinct CDR3 sequences, with approximately 9.1% observed a single time. The data derive from a study of circulating CD8 cells and anti-PD-1 response in melanoma. Study-level information: Nivolumab was given intravenously at 3 mg/kg every 2 weeks.

The study's findings and limits: Under 7% of TRB clonotypes were shared between subsets at M1. PD-1 and DPOS subsets showed similar, higher clonality than DNEG. Replicates were generally not done for experiments.

This clonotype was obtained from a human donor with melanoma. The sample in question was CD8+ T cells from PBMCs, obtained at baseline or after one month of anti-PD-1 therapy (not recorded which). This sequence joins TRBV28 and TRBJ2-7; TRBD1 or TRBD2 may be the D gene (5 bases each). CDR3 in amino acids: CASSYIEGTYEQYF. In nucleotides, the CDR3 is TGTGCCAGCAGTTATATAGAGGGGACCTACGAGCAGTACTTC.